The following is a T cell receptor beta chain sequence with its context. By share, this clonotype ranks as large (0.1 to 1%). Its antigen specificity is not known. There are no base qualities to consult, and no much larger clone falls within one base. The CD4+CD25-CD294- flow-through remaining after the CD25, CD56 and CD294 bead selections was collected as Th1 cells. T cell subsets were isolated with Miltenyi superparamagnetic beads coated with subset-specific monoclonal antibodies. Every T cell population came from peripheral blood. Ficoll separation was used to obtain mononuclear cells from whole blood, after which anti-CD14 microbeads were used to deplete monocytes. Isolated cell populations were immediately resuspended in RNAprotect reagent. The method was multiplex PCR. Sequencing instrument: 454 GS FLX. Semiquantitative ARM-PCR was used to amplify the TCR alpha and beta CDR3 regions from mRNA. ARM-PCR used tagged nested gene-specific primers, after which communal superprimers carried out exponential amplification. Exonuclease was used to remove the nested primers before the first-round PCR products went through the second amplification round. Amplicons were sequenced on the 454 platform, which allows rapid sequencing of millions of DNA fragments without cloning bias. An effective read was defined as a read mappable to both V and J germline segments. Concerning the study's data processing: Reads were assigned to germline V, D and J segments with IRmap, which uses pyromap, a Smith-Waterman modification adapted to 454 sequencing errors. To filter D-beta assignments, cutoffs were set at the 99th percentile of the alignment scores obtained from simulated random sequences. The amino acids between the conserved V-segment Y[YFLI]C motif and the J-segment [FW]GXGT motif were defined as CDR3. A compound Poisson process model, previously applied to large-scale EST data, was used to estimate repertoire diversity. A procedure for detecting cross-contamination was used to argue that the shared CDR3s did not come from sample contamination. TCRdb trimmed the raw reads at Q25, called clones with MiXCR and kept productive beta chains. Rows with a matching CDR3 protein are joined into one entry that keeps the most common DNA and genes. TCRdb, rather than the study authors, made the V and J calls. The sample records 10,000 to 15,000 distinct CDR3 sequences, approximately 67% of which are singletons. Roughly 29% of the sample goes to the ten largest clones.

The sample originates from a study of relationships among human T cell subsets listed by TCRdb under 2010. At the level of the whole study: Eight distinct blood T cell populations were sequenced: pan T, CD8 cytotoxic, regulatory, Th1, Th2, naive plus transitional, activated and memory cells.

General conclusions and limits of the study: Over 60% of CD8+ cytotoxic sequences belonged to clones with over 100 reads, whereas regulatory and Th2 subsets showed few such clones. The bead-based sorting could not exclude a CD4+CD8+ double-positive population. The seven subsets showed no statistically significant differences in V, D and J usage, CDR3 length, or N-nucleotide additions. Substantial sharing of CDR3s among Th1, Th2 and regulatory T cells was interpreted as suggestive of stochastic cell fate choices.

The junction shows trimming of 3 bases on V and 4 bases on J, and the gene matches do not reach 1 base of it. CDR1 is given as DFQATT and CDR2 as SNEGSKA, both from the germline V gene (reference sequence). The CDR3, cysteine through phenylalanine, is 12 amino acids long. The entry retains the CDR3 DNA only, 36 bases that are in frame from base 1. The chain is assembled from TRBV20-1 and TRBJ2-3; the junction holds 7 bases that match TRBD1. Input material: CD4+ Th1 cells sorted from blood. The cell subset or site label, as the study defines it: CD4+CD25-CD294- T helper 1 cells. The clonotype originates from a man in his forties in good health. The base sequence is TGCAGTGCTAGCCAGGGGGCAGATACGCAGTATTTT. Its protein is CSASQGADTQYF.